This TCR beta chain originates from a study of Graves' ophthalmopathy and Graves' hyperthyroidism. Broader study findings: Thyroid clonotypes that were expanded above 0.001 frequency mostly also appeared in blood.

With respect to this clonotype: What it binds is not known.

The study amplified TCR beta CDR3 regions using RNA transcripts. RT-PCR was first run with HTBI primers, then multiplex PCR in a second round. TCRdb re-called the multiplex PCR reads through MiXCR, storing one row per CDR3 protein. The sample includes 200,000 to 250,000 distinct CDR3 sequences, 20% to 25% of them seen just once. A duration under 3 months, NOSPECS ≥4, CAS ≥3 and moderate-to-severe activity characterized the donors with ophthalmopathy. Each diagnosis was determined on the basis of clinical symptoms, serum thyroxine, TRAb, thyroid ultrasound and orbital computed tomography. PBMCs were isolated from a roughly 9.3 ml sample of fresh peripheral blood. The ends lost 5 bases at V and 7 bases at J; junction bases unmatched: 11. The CDR3 consists of 15 residues. Germline V gives CDR1 SGHAT, CDR2 FQDESV (reference sequence).

Input material: peripheral blood. V gene TRBV11-1 combines with J gene TRBJ1-2, with 9 positions matching TRBD1. The sequence was obtained from a woman aged 45-59 years with Graves' ophthalmopathy. The CDR3 reads CASSPQGASSGGYTF. The DNA for the CDR3 is TGTGCCAGCAGCCCACAGGGGGCTAGTTCCGGTGGCTACACCTTC.